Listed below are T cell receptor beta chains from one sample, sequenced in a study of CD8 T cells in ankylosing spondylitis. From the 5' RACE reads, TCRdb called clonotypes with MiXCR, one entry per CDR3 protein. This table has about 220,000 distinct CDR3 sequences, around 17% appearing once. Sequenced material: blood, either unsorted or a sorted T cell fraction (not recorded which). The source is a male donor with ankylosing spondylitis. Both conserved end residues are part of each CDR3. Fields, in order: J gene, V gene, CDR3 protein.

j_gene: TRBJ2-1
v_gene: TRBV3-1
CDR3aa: CASSHYSGSIEQFF

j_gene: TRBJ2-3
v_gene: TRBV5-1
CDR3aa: CASSLDGGGALNTDTQYF

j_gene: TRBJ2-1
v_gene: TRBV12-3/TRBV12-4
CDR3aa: CASSLSSGRNYEQFF

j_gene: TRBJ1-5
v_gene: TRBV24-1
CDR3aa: CATSPAGAVSNQPQHF

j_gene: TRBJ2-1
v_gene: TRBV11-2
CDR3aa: CASSLRGVREGPTDNEQFF

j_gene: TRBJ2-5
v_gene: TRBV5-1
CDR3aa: CASSLERGVQETQYF

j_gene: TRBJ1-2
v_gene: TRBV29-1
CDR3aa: CSVAPPGGFYGYTF

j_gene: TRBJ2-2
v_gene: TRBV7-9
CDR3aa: CASSAAVANTGELFF

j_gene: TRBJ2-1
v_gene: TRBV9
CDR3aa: CASSVDRDNEQFF

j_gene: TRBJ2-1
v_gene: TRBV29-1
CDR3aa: CSVPPRLGSSNEQFF

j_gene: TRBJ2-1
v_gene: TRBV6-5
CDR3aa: CASSSPDRVNEQFF

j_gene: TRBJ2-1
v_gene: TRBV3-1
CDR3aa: CASSQGVGSHEQFF

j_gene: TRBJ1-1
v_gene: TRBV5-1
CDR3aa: CASSWAPFEANTEAFF

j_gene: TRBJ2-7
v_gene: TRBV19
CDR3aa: CASSMDRGAYEQYF

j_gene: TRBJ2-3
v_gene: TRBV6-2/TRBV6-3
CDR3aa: CASSSSARQGSTDTQYF

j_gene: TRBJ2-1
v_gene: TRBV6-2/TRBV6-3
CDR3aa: CASSYRQGVYNEQFF

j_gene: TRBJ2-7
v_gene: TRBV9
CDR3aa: CASSVRWSAASEQYF

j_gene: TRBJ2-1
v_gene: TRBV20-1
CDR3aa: CSARDGRRSSYNEQFF

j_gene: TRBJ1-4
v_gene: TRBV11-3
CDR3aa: CASSPGATEIEKLFF

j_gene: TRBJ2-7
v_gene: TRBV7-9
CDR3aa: CASSPRDAGSSYEQYF

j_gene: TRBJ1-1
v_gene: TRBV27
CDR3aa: CASSLSMDTEAFF

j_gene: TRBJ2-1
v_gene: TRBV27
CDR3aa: CASSLSSHNEQFF

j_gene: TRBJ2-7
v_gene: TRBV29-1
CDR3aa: CSVEASTYEQYF

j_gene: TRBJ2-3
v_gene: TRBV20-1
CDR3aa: CSARDQGAEDTQYF

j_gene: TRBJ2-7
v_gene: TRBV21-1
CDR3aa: CASSKEWEYTPYEQYF

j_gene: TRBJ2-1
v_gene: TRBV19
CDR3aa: CASSISSGTYNEQFF

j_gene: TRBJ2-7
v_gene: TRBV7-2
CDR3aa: CASSPRLAGVYEQYF

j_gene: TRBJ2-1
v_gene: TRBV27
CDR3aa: CASSWGQYNEQFF

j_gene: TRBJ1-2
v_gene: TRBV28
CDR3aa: CAIQAAGDSNYGYTF

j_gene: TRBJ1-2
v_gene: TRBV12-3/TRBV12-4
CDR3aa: CASSPRTGVDVNGYTF

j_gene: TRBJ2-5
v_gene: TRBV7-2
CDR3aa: CASSLGVLQGETQYF

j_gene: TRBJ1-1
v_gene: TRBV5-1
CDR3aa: CASSLLGEGTEAFF

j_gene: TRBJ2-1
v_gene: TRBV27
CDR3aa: CASSLDRERYEQFF

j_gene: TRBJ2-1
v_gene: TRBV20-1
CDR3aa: CSAISSSAAYNEQFF

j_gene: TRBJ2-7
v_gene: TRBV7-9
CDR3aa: CASSLASGLGSYEQYF

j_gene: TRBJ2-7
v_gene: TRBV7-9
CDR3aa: CASSPGLGEQYF

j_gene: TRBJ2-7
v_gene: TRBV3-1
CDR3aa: CASSPSYSELYEQYF

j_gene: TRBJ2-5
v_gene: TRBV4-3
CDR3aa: CASSRYADSDEETQYF

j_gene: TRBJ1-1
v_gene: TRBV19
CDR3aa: CARARAEAFF

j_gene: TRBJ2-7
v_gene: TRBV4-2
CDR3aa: CASSQDVDRFSYEQYF

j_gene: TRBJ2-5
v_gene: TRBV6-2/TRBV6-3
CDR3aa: CASSYSKGQTQETQYF

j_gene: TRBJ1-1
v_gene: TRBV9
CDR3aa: CASSDPQDTEAFF

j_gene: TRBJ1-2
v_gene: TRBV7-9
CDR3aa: CASSSLMDTANYGYTF

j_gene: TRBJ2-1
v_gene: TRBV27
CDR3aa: CASSSSLSSYNEQFF

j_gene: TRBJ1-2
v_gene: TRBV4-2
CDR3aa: CASSQGRANYGYTF

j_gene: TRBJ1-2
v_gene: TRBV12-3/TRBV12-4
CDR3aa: CASSWGTALNNYGYTF

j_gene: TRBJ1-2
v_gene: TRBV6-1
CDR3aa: CATLGQKPIKGYGYTF

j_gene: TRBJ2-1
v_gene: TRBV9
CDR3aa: CASSAPLSGSGSYNEQFF

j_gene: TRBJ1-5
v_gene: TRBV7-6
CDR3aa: CASSSTPNQPQHF

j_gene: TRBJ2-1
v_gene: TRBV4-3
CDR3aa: CASSQDHPLGGLGYNEQFF

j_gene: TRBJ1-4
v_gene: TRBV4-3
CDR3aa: CASSPHLLTELFF

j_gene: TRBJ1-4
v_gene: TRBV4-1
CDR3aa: CASREGVRSGEKLFF

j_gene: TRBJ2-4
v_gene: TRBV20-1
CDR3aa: CSARLAGGPFGDIQYF

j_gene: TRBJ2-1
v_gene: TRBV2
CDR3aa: CASSAWGNGGDEQFF

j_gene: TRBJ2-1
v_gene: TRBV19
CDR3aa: CASSVGQGSRQFF

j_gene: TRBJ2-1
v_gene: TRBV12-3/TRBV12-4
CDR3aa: CASSLKVAGGPHEQFF

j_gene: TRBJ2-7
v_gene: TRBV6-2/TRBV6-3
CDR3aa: CASSGAVLDEQYF

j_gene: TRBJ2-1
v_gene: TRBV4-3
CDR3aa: CASSQGSSGSYNEQFF